These T cell receptor beta chains were read from a single sample in a study of regulatory T cells in long-lasting Graves disease. TCRdb analysed the multiplex PCR reads with MiXCR anew, one entry per CDR3 protein. The repertoire includes roughly 560,000 distinct CDR3 sequences, more than 15% of them detected once, and just under 25% sits in the top ten. These data were likewise used in another study, on T cells in Graves' hyperthyroidism and ophthalmopathy.

Specimen: peripheral blood mononuclear cells (PBMCs), collected at new diagnosis, from a patient treated with antithyroid drugs. All receptors derive from a middle-aged woman with Graves disease. The CDR3 runs from the conserved cysteine through the conserved F or W. D genes are given only for firm matches. Size is stated for part of the rows, as once, few or many counts, or as a class when the clone is expanded.

CDR3 length,V gene,J gene,D gene,clone size,CDR3 protein,CDR3 DNA
15,TRBV12-3/TRBV12-4,TRBJ2-3,TRBD2,.,CASSPGLAGQDTQYF,TGTGCCAGCAGTCCCGGACTAGCGGGCCAAGATACGCAGTATTTT
14,TRBV13,TRBJ2-5,.,many,CASNPSQGKETQYF,TGTGCCAGCAACCCCTCACAGGGAAAAGAGACCCAGTACTTC
14,TRBV20-1,TRBJ1-2,.,.,CSAPRKQGSYGYAF,TGCAGTGCCCCTAGAAAACAGGGTTCCTATGGCTACGCCTTC
15,TRBV2,TRBJ1-4,TRBD1,.,CASSGTGETNEKLFF,TGTGCCAGCAGCGGGACAGGGGAAACTAATGAAAAACTGTTTTTT
14,TRBV7-9,TRBJ2-3,TRBD1,few,CAIQGGFSTDTQYF,TGTGCCATCCAAGGGGGCTTTAGCACAGATACGCAGTATTTT
12,TRBV20-1,TRBJ2-3,.,few,CSATAGTDTQYF,TGCAGTGCTACCGCGGGCACAGATACGCAGTATTTT
14,TRBV30,TRBJ1-5,.,.,CAWSSSGGFQPQHF,TGTGCCTGGAGTTCGTCCGGGGGGTTCCAGCCCCAGCATTTT
16,TRBV29-1,TRBJ1-1,TRBD1,.,CSVLGGTGGLRTEAFF,TGCAGCGTGCTAGGGGGGACAGGAGGACTAAGGACTGAAGCTTTCTTT
11,TRBV30,TRBJ2-5,.,many,CAWSVGETQYF,TGTGCCTGGAGTGTAGGTGAGACCCAGTACTTC
15,TRBV3-1,TRBJ1-2,.,.,CASSPMENTNYGYTF,TGTGCCAGCAGCCCTATGGAGAATACTAACTATGGCTACACCTTC
17,TRBV6-9,TRBJ2-3,.,many,CASSYDGLADLTDTQYF,TGTGCCAGCAGTTACGACGGGCTAGCCGACCTCACAGATACGCAGTATTTT
15,TRBV3-1,TRBJ1-4,TRBD1,few,CASSPPGTVYEKLFF,TGTGCCAGCAGCCCGCCCGGGACAGTGTATGAAAAACTGTTTTTT
12,TRBV20-1,TRBJ1-2,.,many,CSASGTPGGYTF,TGCAGTGCGTCGGGGACACCCGGAGGCTACACCTTC